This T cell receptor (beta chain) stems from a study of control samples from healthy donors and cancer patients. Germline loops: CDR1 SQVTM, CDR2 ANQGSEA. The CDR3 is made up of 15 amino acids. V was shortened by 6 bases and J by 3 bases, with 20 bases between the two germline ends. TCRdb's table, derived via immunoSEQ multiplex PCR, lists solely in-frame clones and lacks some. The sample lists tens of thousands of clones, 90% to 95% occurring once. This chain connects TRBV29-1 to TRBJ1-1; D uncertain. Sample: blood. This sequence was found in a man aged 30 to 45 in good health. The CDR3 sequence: CSVPRGGPADTEAFF. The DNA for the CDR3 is TGCAGCGTCCCCCGTGGAGGGCCGGCTGACACTGAAGCTTTCTTT.